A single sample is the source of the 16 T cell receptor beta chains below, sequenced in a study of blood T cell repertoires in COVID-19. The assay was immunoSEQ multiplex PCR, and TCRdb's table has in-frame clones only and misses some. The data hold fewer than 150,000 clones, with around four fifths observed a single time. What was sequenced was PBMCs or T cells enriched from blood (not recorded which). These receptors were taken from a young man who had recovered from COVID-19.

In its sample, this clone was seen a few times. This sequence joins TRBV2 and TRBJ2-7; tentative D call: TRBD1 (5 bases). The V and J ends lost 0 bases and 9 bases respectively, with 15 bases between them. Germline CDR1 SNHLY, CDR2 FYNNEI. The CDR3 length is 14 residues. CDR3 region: CASSEAFGRATQYF. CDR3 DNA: TGTGCCAGCAGTGAAGCGTTTGGCAGGGCTACGCAGTACTTC.

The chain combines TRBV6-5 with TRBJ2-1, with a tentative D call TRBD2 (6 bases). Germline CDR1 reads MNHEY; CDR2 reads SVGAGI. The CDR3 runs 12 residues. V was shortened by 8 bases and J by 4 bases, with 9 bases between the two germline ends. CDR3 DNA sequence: TGTGCCAGCCCAGGGAGGTACAATGAGCAGTTCTTC. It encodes CASPGRYNEQFF.

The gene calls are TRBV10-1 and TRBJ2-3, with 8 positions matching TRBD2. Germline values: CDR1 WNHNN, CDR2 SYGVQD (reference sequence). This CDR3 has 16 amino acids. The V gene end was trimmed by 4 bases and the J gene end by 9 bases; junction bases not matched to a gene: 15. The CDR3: CASSGETSELGGTQYF. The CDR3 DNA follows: TGCGCCAGCAGTGGCGAGACTAGCGAGCTCGGCGGGACGCAGTATTTT.

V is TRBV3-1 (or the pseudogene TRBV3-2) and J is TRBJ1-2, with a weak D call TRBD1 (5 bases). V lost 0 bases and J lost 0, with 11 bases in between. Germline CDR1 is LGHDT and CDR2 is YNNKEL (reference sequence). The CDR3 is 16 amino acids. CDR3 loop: CASSQEGGEANYGYTF. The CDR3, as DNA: TGTGCCAGCAGCCAAGAGGGGGGGGAAGCTAACTATGGCTACACCTTC.

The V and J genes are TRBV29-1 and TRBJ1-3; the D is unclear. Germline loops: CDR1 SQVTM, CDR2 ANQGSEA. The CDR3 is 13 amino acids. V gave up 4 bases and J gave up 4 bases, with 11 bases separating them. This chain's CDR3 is CSVAGLAGNTIYF. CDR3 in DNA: TGCAGCGTTGCTGGGTTAGCCGGAAACACCATATATTTT.

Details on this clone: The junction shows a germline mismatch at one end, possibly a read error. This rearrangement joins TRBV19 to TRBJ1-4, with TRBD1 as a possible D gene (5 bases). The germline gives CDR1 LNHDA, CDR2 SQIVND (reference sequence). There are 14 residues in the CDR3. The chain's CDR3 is CAQWGNSTNEKLFF. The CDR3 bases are TGCGCACAATGGGGCAATTCAACTAATGAAAAACTGTTTTTT.

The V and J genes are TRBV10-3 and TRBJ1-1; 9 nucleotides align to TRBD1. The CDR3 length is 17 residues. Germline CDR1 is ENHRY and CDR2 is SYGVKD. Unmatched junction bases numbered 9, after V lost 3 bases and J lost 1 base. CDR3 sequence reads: CAISDLRTGARNTEAFF. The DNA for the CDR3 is TGTGCCATCAGTGACCTAAGGACAGGGGCCCGGAACACTGAAGCTTTCTTT.

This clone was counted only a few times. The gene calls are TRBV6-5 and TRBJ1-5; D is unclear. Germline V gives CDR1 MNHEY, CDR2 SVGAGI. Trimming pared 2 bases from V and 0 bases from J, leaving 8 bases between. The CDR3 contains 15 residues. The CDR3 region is CASSYGRNSNQPQHF. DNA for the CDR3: TGTGCCAGCAGTTACGGCAGGAATAGCAATCAGCCCCAGCATTTT.

The CDR3 spells CASSEGGRGLAGPSGTGELFF. The CDR3 DNA reads as TGTGCCAGCAGTGAAGGTGGCCGGGGACTAGCGGGACCGTCAGGCACCGGGGAGCTGTTTTTT. This chain links TRBV2 with TRBJ2-2; 13 bases are a match to TRBD2. From germline, CDR1 is SNHLY and CDR2 FYNNEI. The CDR3 spans 21 residues. V dropped 1 base and J dropped 4; count of bases not matched to a gene: 15.

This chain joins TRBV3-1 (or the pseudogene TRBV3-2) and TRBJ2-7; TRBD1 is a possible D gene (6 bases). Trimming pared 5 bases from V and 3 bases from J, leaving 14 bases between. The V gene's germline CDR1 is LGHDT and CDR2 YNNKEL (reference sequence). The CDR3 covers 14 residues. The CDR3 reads CASSNWDKNYEQYV. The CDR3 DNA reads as TGTGCCAGCAGCAATTGGGACAAGAACTACGAGCAGTACGTC.

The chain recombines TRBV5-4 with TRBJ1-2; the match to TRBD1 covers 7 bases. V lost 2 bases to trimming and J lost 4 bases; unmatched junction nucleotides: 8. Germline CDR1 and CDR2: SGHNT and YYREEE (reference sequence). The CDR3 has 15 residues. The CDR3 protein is CASSFGDSELYGYTF. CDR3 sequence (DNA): TGTGCCAGCAGCTTCGGGGACAGTGAACTCTATGGCTACACCTTC. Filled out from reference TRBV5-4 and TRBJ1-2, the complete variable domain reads ETGVTQSPTHLIKTRGQQVTLRCSSQSGHNTVSWYQQALGQGPQFIFQYYREEENGRGNFPPRFSGLQFPNYSSELNVNALELDDSALYLCASSFGDSELYGYTFGSGTRLTVV.

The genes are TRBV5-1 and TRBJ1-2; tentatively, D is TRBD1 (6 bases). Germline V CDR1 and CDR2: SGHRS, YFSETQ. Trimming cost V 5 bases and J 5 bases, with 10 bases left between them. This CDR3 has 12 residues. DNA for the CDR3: TGCGCCAGCAGTACAGGGCAATATGGCTACACCTTC. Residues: CASSTGQYGYTF.

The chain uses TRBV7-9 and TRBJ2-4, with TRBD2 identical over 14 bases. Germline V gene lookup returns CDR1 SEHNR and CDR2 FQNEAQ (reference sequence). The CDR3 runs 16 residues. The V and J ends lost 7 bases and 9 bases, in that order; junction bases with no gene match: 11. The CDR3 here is CASNPRLAGGLVIQYF. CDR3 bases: TGTGCCAGCAACCCCCGACTAGCGGGAGGGCTAGTCATTCAGTACTTC.

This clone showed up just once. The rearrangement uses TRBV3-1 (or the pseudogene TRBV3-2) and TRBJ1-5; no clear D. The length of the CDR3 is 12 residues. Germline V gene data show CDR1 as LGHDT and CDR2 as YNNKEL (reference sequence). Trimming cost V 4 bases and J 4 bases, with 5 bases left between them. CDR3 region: CASSRENQPQHF. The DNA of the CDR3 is TGTGCCAGCAGCCGCGAGAATCAGCCCCAGCATTTT.

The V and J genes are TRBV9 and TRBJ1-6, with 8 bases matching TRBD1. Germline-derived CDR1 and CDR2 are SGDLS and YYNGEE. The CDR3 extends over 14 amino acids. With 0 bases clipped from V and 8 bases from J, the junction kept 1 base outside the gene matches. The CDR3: CASSVAQGDSPLHF. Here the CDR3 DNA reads TGTGCCAGCAGCGTAGCACAGGGGGATTCACCCCTCCACTTT. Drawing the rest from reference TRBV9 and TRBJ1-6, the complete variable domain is DSGVTQTPKHLITATGQRVTLRCSPRSGDLSVYWYQQSLDQGLQFLIQYYNGEERAKGNILERFSAQQFPDLHSELNLSSLELGDSALYFCASSVAQGDSPLHFGNGTRLTVT.

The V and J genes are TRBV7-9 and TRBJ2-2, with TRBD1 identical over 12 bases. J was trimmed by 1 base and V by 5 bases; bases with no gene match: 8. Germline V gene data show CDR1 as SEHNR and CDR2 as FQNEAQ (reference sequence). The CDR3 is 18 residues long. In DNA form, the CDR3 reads TGTGCCAGCAGCAGATCCGGGACAGGGGGCCGGAACACCGGGGAGCTGTTTTTT. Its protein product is CASSRSGTGGRNTGELFF.